A selection of T cell receptor beta chains follows, all from one sample in a study of OX40 agonist ivuxolimab in advanced cancers. This table comes from immunoSEQ multiplex PCR, and its TCRdb copy is limited to in-frame clones, with some not included. Of roughly 38,000 clones listed, roughly nine tenths are singletons. This material consisted of CD4+ or CD8+ T cells sorted from blood, taken in a trial of the OX40 agonist ivuxolimab. These receptors were collected from an adult with an advanced solid tumor such as melanoma, head and neck, liver or kidney cancer. The conserved cysteine and the conserved F or W are not part of the CDR3 here. Clone size is stated in some rows and not others, as once, few, many or a class when expanded.

>TRBV7-2|-|TRBJ1-1
ASSLGWNTEAF
>TRBV28|-|TRBJ2-1
ASNPGGAGNEQF
>TRBV13|-|TRBJ2-1
ASSFLGSYNEQF
>TRBV28|-|TRBJ1-1
ASSRRLDTLNTEAF
>TRBV14|-|TRBJ2-7
ASSPRGSGVTYEQY
>TRBV9|-|TRBJ2-2
ASSARDATAGELF
>TRBV9|-|TRBJ2-7
ARKPGLAGGYEQY
>TRBV11-3|-|TRBJ1-1
ASSLGRQGLEDMNTEAF
>TRBV9|-|TRBJ1-2
ASSVSLGPNYGYT
>TRBV7-9|-|TRBJ2-2
ASSFISGGAGELF
>TRBV6-5|once|TRBJ2-3
ASSYSIVARSDTQY
>TRBV25-1|-|TRBJ2-1
ASSPGQVIDEQF
>TRBV21-1|-|TRBJ2-3
ASSSVVRTDTQY
>TRBV4-1|once|TRBJ1-4
ASSQGGRYNEKLF
>TRBV19|-|TRBJ2-1
ASTPGTGLNNEQF
>TRBV4-1|once|TRBJ1-1
ASTQSGTANTEAF
>TRBV7-8|-|TRBJ2-7
ASSLRDRVTLEQY